These T cell receptor beta chains were read from a single sample in a study of human T cells and chemical hapten exposure. TCRdb re-called the RACE reads through MiXCR, storing one row per CDR3 protein. The sample carries about 380,000 distinct CDR3 sequences, 4.8% recorded once. Sequencing was performed on whole blood, taken in connection with sensitization to the hapten diphenylcyclopropenone (DPC). These receptors were taken from a woman in her 50s with alopecia areata. Some clones in this sample may be carry-over from other donors' samples. The CDR3 runs from the conserved cysteine through the conserved F or W. A D gene is named only where the DNA matches it firmly. The size field is filled for only some rows; it gives once, few, many or a size class.

>-|TRBJ2-5|many|TRBV10-3
CAIGESGETQYF
TGTGCCATCGGTGAATCTGGGGAGACCCAGTACTTC
>-|TRBJ2-7|-|TRBV28
CASRPTGPLYEQYF
TGTGCCAGCAGACCGACCGGGCCACTCTACGAGCAGTACTTC
>-|TRBJ2-3|-|TRBV5-1
CASSLGDLYPTDTQYF
TGCGCCAGCAGCTTGGGGGACCTCTATCCCACAGATACGCAGTATTTT
>TRBD1|TRBJ1-1|few|TRBV6-2/TRBV6-3
CASRTTGTGEAFF
TGTGCCAGCAGGACGACAGGGACGGGTGAAGCTTTCTTT
>-|TRBJ2-4|many|TRBV7-8
CASSLVRGNKNIQYF
TGTGCCAGCAGCTTAGTCCGGGGAAACAAAAACATTCAGTACTTC
>TRBD1|TRBJ1-1|many|TRBV5-1
CASSLSGGQTEAFF
TGCGCCAGCAGCTTGTCAGGGGGCCAAACTGAAGCTTTCTTT
>-|TRBJ1-5|-|TRBV7-2
CASSLEAGPSRPQHF
TGTGCCAGCAGCTTAGAGGCGGGCCCCTCCCGGCCCCAGCATTTT
>TRBD1|TRBJ2-5|-|TRBV19
CASGQGWETQYF
TGTGCCAGTGGACAGGGATGGGAGACCCAGTACTTC
>TRBD2|TRBJ2-1|few|TRBV12-3/TRBV12-4
CASSPPGLAGLYNEQFF
TGTGCCAGCAGTCCTCCGGGACTAGCGGGCCTCTACAATGAGCAGTTCTTC
>-|TRBJ2-1|many|TRBV28
CASSPGQGQRGNEQFF
TGTGCCAGCAGTCCCGGACAGGGTCAGCGGGGCAATGAGCAGTTCTTC
>-|TRBJ1-1|-|TRBV18
CASSFREMNTEAFF
TGTGCCAGCTCATTCAGGGAGATGAACACTGAAGCTTTCTTT
>-|TRBJ1-1|-|TRBV20-1
CSALVGLEAFF
TGCAGTGCCCTCGTGGGGCTTGAAGCTTTCTTT
>-|TRBJ1-2|many|TRBV18
CASSPQVMDYGYTF
TGTGCCAGCTCACCACAGGTCATGGACTATGGCTACACCTTC
>TRBD1|TRBJ2-6|many|TRBV20-1
CSAITGTGNSGANVLTF
TGCAGTGCTATAACCGGGACAGGGAACTCTGGGGCCAACGTCCTGACTTTC
>TRBD1|TRBJ1-5|few|TRBV28
CAGSEKGAKQPQHF
TGTGCCGGAAGCGAAAAGGGGGCCAAACAGCCCCAGCATTTT
>TRBD1|TRBJ1-1|few|TRBV20-1
CSARDGQVNTEAFF
TGCAGTGCTAGGGACGGACAGGTGAACACTGAAGCTTTCTTT